Sequencing of this TCR beta chain was carried out in a study of cytomegalovirus exposure and HLA in healthy donors. Study-level findings and limits: Some TCR beta chains (about 180 of them) were listed as cytomegalovirus-associated.

Germline V gene lookup returns CDR1 MGHRA and CDR2 YSYEKL. Unmatched junction bases numbered 6, after V lost 5 bases and J lost 6 bases. This CDR3 contains 15 residues. Turning to this clone: Its cognate antigen is unknown.

The PCR had 60 Vbeta and 13 Jbeta primers. Original handling: Roughly 12 million of around 85 million unique TCR beta chains were shared, per a later count. The data were produced by immunoSEQ multiplex PCR, yet TCRdb's version contains in-frame clones alone and is incomplete. That table is the source of V, J and clone size, and D and trimming were worked out from the DNA. The sample lists around 130,000 clones; roughly three quarters were seen once. The receptor was derived from a woman aged 60-75 years in good health and CMV-seronegative. The sequencing sample was made of PBMCs. This chain joins TRBV4-1 and TRBJ2-1; the match to TRBD2 covers 11 bases. CDR3 sequence: CASSTGLAGLNEQFF. Written as DNA, the CDR3 is TGCGCCAGCAGCACCGGACTAGCGGGCCTCAATGAGCAGTTCTTC.